This T cell receptor beta chain was identified during a study of blood T cell repertoires in COVID-19. As for the study in general: The samples span acute and convalescent COVID-19 from the United States, Italy and Spain. Sources were T cells, B-cell-depleted T cells, or PBMCs; the material itself was cDNA or gDNA.

Only one count was recorded for this clone. The study drew participants aged about 18 to 89 years from some 25 US areas. Participants reported their clinical history, and cohort assignment relied on those reports. The length of the CDR3 is 17 residues. TCRdb's copy holds only in-frame clones and misses some; the assay was immunoSEQ multiplex PCR. The sample consists of approximately 360,000 clones, around nine tenths of them appearing once. The sample was PBMCs or T cells enriched from blood (not recorded which). The receptor was isolated from a woman aged 25 to 39 with acute COVID-19. The chain joins TRBV21-1 to TRBJ1-3; the D call TRBD1 from the table was never checked on the DNA. TRBV21-1 is marked as a pseudogene. The CDR3 bases are TGTGCCAGCAGCCCCCGTGGGGCATCCGTCACTGGAAACACCATATATTTT. Protein: CASSPRGASVTGNTIYF.